Following are 7 T cell receptor beta chains from one sample sequenced in a study of cytomegalovirus exposure and HLA in healthy donors listed by TCRdb under 2017. The library was made by the immunoSEQ multiplex PCR assay. For the multiplex PCR, a mixture combining 60 forward primers for TCR Vbeta segments and 13 reverse primers for TCR Jbeta segments was used. The table comes from immuneACCESS by way of TCRdb, which keeps in-frame sequences with V and J called. Part of the clones is missing from these tables; in studies checked, under half for an unresolved V gene and the rest for unknown reasons. This sample comprises 150,000 to 200,000 clones, approximately 62% of them detected only once. The ten largest make up less than 1.5% of the sample. The sequencing input was PBMCs. The receptors stem from a middle-aged man in good health and CMV-seronegative.

The V gene is TRBV5-5, the J gene TRBJ1-1, with 8 bases identical to TRBD1. Germline CDR1 and CDR2: SGHKS and YYEKEE (reference sequence). This CDR3 comprises 13 residues. V lost 4 bases and J lost 11; bases outside the gene matches: 10. The CDR3 region is CASSPGTGLWAFF. For the CDR3, the DNA is TGTGCCAGCAGCCCAGGGACAGGTTTATGGGCTTTCTTT.

This chain uses TRBV18 with TRBJ1-4, with a tentative D call TRBD1 (6 bases). The V gene lost 6 bases and the J gene lost 1 base, with 9 bases spanning the gap. This CDR3 has 14 residues. CDR1 and CDR2 (germline): KGHSH, LQKENI. The CDR3 DNA follows: TGTGCCAGCTCTGGGACAAGAACTAATGAAAAACTGTTTTTT. This gives the protein CASSGTRTNEKLFF.

The V call is TRBV7-2, the J call TRBJ2-2; no clear D gene. The germline V gene encodes CDR1 SGHTA and CDR2 FQGNSA. The CDR3 is 16 amino acids. Deletions cut 2 bases from V and 2 bases from J, with 12 bases between. CDR3 in DNA: TGTGCCAGCAGCTTATTAGCAGTTCCTAACACCGGGGAGCTGTTTTTT. Its protein is CASSLLAVPNTGELFF.

In its sample, this clone was seen a few times. The rearrangement links TRBV11-3 to TRBJ2-1, with 12 positions matching TRBD1. The germline CDR1 and CDR2 sequences are SGHNT and YENEEA. V lost 1 base to trimming and J lost 8 bases; unmatched junction nucleotides: 12. The CDR3 is 18 residues long. In DNA form, the CDR3 reads TGTGCCAGCAGCTTAGTAGTGGCCGGGGACAGGGGGCGGGATGAGCAGTTCTTC. This encodes CASSLVVAGDRGRDEQFF. Drawing the rest from reference TRBV11-3 and TRBJ2-1, the complete variable domain is EAGVVQSPRYKIIEKKQPVAFWCNPISGHNTLYWYLQNLGQGPELLIRYENEEAVDDSQLPKDRFSAERLKGVDSTLKIQPAELGDSAVYLCASSLVVAGDRGRDEQFFGPGTRLTVL.

The V and J genes are TRBV7-7 and TRBJ2-2; 7 nucleotides match TRBD2. Germline values: CDR1 SSHAT, CDR2 FNYEAQ (reference sequence). The CDR3 runs 13 residues. Trimming took 5 bases from V and 6 from J; bases not matched to a gene: 3. CDR3 nucleotides: TGTGCCAGCAGCCTGGGGGGGGCCGGGGAGCTGTTTTTT. Protein product: CASSLGGAGELFF.

This clone was seen a handful of times. The V call is TRBV5-4, the J call TRBJ2-2, with D perhaps TRBD2 (5 bases). The ends were cut back, 10 bases at V and 0 bases at J, with 16 bases in the middle. Germline values: CDR1 SGHNT, CDR2 YYREEE (reference sequence). The CDR3 runs 15 residues. Here the CDR3 DNA reads TGTGCCTGTGGACTGCCGTCCTCGAACACCGGGGAGCTGTTTTTT. This codes for CACGLPSSNTGELFF.

This clone has only a few counts. The V call is TRBV2, the J call TRBJ2-2; D might be TRBD2 (6 bases). The CDR3 is 15 amino acids. The germline V gene encodes CDR1 SNHLY and CDR2 FYNNEI. The V end was cut by 4 bases, the J end by 0 bases, with 9 bases between. The CDR3 region is CASSVTGANTGELFF. The CDR3 DNA follows: TGTGCCAGCAGTGTTACGGGGGCGAACACCGGGGAGCTGTTTTTT.